These T cell receptor beta chains were read from a single sample in a study of early T cells in non-severe SARS-CoV-2 infection. TCRdb recomputed calls from the 5' RACE reads with MiXCR, one row per CDR3 protein. The sample consists of tens of thousands of distinct CDR3 sequences, 12% of them appearing once. Input material: whole blood. These receptor sequences come from an adult who was a healthcare worker with PCR-confirmed SARS-CoV-2 infection or an uninfected control (not recorded which). CDR3s include the opening cysteine and the closing phenylalanine or tryptophan. The D gene is left open where the match is weak. Some rows have no size entry. The others give once, few or many, or a class for an expanded clone.

J gene | V gene | D gene | clone size | CDR3 protein | CDR3 DNA
TRBJ2-7 | TRBV7-9 | NA | NA | CASSRSNSYEQYF | TGTGCCAGCAGCCGGAGCAACTCCTACGAGCAGTACTTC
TRBJ2-2 | TRBV5-5 | NA | NA | CASSSFSNGELFF | TGTGCCAGCAGCTCATTTTCAAACGGGGAGCTGTTTTTT
TRBJ1-1 | TRBV20-1 | NA | NA | CSARDPGVNTEAFF | TGCAGTGCTAGAGATCCCGGGGTGAACACTGAAGCCTTCTTT
TRBJ2-2 | TRBV6-6 | NA | many | CASTLTGELFF | TGTGCCAGCACCCTCACCGGGGAGCTGTTTTTT
TRBJ2-1 | TRBV12-3/TRBV12-4 | TRBD2 | few | CASSDSGNRGNEQFF | TGTGCCAGCAGCGATAGCGGGAACCGAGGGAATGAGCAGTTCTTC
TRBJ2-6 | TRBV21-1 | NA | few | CASSPVDPIPVTGANVLTF | TGTGCCAGCAGCCCCGTGGATCCTATACCAGTTACCGGGGCCAACGTCCTGACTTTC
TRBJ2-3 | TRBV18 | NA | NA | CASSPGLYTDTQYF | TGTGCCAGCTCACCGGGACTTTACACAGATACGCAGTATTTT
TRBJ1-1 | TRBV29-1 | NA | few | CSVEGRVNTEAFF | TGCAGCGTTGAAGGACGCGTGAACACTGAAGCTTTCTTT
TRBJ2-4 | TRBV28 | NA | few | CASSEAGTGNPPQYF | TGTGCCAGCAGCGAAGCGGGTACAGGGAACCCCCCGCAGTACTTC
TRBJ2-5 | TRBV29-1 | NA | NA | CSVQHRILYF | TGCAGCGTTCAACACCGGATTTTATACTTC
TRBJ2-7 | TRBV4-1 | NA | few | CASSQADRPYEQYF | TGCGCCAGCAGCCAAGCCGACAGGCCCTACGAGCAGTACTTC
TRBJ2-3 | TRBV4-2 | TRBD2 | NA | CASSQLAGGTDTQYF | TGTGCCAGCAGCCAACTAGCGGGGGGCACAGATACGCAGTATTTT
TRBJ2-7 | TRBV12-3/TRBV12-4 | TRBD1 | NA | CASSWGQRYYEQYF | TGTGCCAGCAGTTGGGGACAGCGATACTACGAGCAGTACTTC
TRBJ2-7 | TRBV11-2 | NA | many | CASSLDLDALGYF | TGTGCCAGCAGCTTAGATCTCGACGCCCTCGGGTACTTC
TRBJ2-4 | TRBV9 | TRBD2 | few | CASSVGAGGLEKNIQYF | TGTGCCAGCAGCGTAGGCGCGGGGGGGCTGGAGAAAAACATTCAGTACTTC
TRBJ2-7 | TRBV7-9 | NA | few | CASSSTVAGNFEQYF | TGTGCCAGCAGCTCGACTGTGGCCGGTAATTTCGAGCAGTACTTC
TRBJ2-1 | TRBV5-1 | TRBD2 | NA | CASSFTGLAGDEQFF | TGCGCCAGCAGCTTCACGGGACTAGCGGGAGATGAGCAGTTCTTC
TRBJ2-4 | TRBV20-1 | TRBD1 | few | CSAMDRGHVKNIQYF | TGCAGTGCTATGGACAGGGGGCATGTCAAAAACATTCAGTACTTC
TRBJ2-3 | TRBV11-1 | TRBD2 | NA | CASSLGLAGGADTQYF | TGTGCCAGCAGCTTAGGTCTAGCGGGGGGTGCGGATACGCAGTATTTT
TRBJ1-5 | TRBV5-8 | NA | many | CASSLVRVGNQPQHF | TGTGCCAGCAGCTTGGTCAGGGTGGGCAATCAGCCCCAGCATTTT
TRBJ1-2 | TRBV29-1 | NA | few | CSLKESNYGYTF | TGCAGCCTAAAGGAGTCTAACTATGGCTACACCTTC
TRBJ1-2 | TRBV7-4 | NA | NA | CASSLDGLPPCFYGYTF | TGTGCCAGCAGCTTAGATGGTCTACCCCCCTGCTTTTATGGCTACACCTTC
TRBJ2-7 | TRBV6-6 | TRBD2 | few | CASSYGRDYEQYF | TGTGCCAGCAGTTACGGGAGGGACTACGAGCAGTACTTC
TRBJ2-7 | TRBV27 | NA | NA | CASKSQYEQYF | TGTGCCAGCAAGTCTCAGTACGAGCAGTACTTC
TRBJ2-7 | TRBV11-2 | TRBD2 | many | CASCRAGADYEQYF | TGTGCCAGCTGTCGAGCGGGGGCTGACTACGAGCAGTACTTC
TRBJ1-4 | TRBV4-2 | NA | NA | CASSQPLNEKLFF | TGTGCCAGCAGCCAACCGTTAAATGAAAAACTGTTTTTT
TRBJ1-5 | TRBV11-3 | NA | many | CASSLPSNNQPQHF | TGTGCCAGCAGCTTACCCAGTAACAATCAGCCCCAGCATTTT
TRBJ2-1 | TRBV5-1 | TRBD2 | few | CASSSLTSGGQNEQFF | TGCGCCAGCAGCTCCCTGACTAGCGGGGGGCAGAATGAGCAGTTCTTC
TRBJ2-5 | TRBV10-1 | NA | many | CASSGTSGQETQYF | TGCGCCAGCAGTGGGACCAGTGGGCAAGAGACCCAGTACTTC
TRBJ2-2 | TRBV20-1 | TRBD2 | NA | CSATRGGNGELFF | TGCAGTGCTACGCGGGGGGGCAACGGGGAGCTGTTTTTT
TRBJ2-3 | TRBV12-3/TRBV12-4 | TRBD1 | NA | CASSPRQGGTDTQYF | TGTGCCAGCAGCCCCAGACAGGGGGGCACAGATACGCAGTATTTT
TRBJ2-3 | TRBV10-3 | NA | many | CAISESTGVDTQYF | TGTGCCATCAGTGAGTCGACGGGTGTGGATACGCAGTATTTT
TRBJ2-4 | TRBV29-1 | NA | many | CSVVGLNSLAKNIQYF | TGCAGCGTTGTAGGGTTAAACAGTCTAGCCAAAAACATTCAGTACTTC
TRBJ1-1 | TRBV6-1 | TRBD1 | many | CASRDWDRGPENTEAFF | TGTGCCAGCAGAGATTGGGACAGGGGGCCGGAGAACACTGAAGCTTTCTTT
TRBJ1-1 | TRBV9 | TRBD1 | many | CASSAASGGSTEAFF | TGTGCCAGCAGCGCGGCGTCAGGGGGGTCCACTGAAGCTTTCTTT
TRBJ2-5 | TRBV14 | NA | few | CASSQEYGPQETQYF | TGTGCCAGCAGCCAAGAATACGGACCCCAAGAGACCCAGTACTTC
TRBJ2-7 | TRBV7-2 | NA | few | CASSLDVEKQYF | TGTGCCAGCAGCTTGGACGTGGAGAAGCAGTACTTC
TRBJ2-4 | TRBV11-2 | TRBD2 | NA | CASSLRGEGAKNIQYF | TGTGCCAGCAGCTTAAGAGGGGAGGGGGCCAAAAACATTCAGTACTTC
TRBJ2-7 | TRBV27 | TRBD2 | many | CASSKGLAGAPSDEQYF | TGTGCCAGCAGTAAGGGACTAGCGGGGGCGCCGAGTGACGAGCAGTACTTC
TRBJ2-7 | TRBV20-1 | NA | many | CSARDQQGIAQYF | TGCAGTGCTAGAGATCAGCAAGGGATCGCGCAGTACTTC